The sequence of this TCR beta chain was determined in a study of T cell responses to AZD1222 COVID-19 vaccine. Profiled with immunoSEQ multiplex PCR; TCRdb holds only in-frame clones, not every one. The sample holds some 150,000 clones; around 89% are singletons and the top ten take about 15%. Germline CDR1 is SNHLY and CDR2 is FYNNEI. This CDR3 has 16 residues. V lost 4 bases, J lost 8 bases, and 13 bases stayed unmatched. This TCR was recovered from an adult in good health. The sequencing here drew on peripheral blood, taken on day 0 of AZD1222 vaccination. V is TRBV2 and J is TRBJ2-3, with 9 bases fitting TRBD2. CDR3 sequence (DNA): TGTGCCAGCAGTGTAGGACTAGCGACAAACTTTGTTACGCAGTATTTT. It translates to CASSVGLATNFVTQYF.